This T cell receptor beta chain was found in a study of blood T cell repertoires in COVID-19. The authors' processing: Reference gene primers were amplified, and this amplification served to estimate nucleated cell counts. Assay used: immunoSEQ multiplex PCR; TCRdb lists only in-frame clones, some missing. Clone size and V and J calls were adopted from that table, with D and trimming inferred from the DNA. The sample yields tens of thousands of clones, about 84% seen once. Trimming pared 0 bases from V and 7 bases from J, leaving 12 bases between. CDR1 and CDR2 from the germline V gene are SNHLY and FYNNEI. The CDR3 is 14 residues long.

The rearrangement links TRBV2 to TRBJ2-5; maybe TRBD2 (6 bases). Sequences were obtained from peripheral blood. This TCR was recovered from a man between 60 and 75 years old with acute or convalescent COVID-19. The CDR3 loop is CASSEATGVGTQYF. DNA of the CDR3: TGTGCCAGCAGTGAAGCTACGGGGGTCGGGACCCAGTACTTC.